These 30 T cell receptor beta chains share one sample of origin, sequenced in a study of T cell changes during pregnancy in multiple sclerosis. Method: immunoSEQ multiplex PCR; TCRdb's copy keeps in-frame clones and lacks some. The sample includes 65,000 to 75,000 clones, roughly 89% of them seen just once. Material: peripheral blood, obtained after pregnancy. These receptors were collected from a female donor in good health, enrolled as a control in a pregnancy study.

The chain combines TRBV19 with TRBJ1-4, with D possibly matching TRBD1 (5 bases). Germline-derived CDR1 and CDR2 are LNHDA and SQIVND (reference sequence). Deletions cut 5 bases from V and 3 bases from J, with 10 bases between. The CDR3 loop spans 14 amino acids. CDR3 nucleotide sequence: TGTGCCAGTAGTCTCAGGGAATCTAATGAAAAACTGTTTTTT. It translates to CASSLRESNEKLFF.

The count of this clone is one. CDR3 bases: TGTGCCAGTAGCTTTCAGACAGGGATCGGGGAGCTGTTTTTT. Its translation: CASSFQTGIGELFF. The gene calls are TRBV19 and TRBJ2-2; 7 bases agree with TRBD1. The CDR3 contains 14 residues. Germline V gene data show CDR1 as LNHDA and CDR2 as SQIVND (reference sequence). The V and J ends lost 6 bases and 7 bases, in that order; junction bases with no gene match: 8.

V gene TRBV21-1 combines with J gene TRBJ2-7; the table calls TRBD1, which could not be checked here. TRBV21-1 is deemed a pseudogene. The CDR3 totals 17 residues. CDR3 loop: CASSKGGQGRALYEQYF. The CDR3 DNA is TGTGCCAGCAGCAAAGGCGGACAGGGCCGGGCCTTATACGAGCAGTACTTC.

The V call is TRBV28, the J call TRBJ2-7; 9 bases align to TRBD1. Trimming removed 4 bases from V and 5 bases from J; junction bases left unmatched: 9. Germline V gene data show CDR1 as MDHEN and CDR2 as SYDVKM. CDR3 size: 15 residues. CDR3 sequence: CASSSPGTGSNEQYF. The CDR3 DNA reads TGTGCCAGCAGTTCCCCCGGGACAGGGAGCAACGAGCAGTACTTC. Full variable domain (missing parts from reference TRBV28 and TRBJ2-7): DVKVTQSSRYLVKRTGEKVFLECVQDMDHENMFWYRQDPGLGLRLIYFSYDVKMKEKGDIPEGYSVSREKKERFSLILESASTNQTSMYLCASSSPGTGSNEQYFGPGTRLTVT.

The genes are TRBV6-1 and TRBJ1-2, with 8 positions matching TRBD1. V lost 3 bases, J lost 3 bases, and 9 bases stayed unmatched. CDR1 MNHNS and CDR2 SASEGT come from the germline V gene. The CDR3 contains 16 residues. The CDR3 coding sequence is TGTGCCAGCAGTGACGGACAGGGCACCACGCACTATGGCTACACCTTC. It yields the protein CASSDGQGTTHYGYTF.

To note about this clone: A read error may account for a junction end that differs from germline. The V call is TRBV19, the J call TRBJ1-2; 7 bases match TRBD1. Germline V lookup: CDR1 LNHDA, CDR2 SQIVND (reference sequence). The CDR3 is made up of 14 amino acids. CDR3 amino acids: CAGRTSTGRWGYTF. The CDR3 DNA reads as TGTGCCGGTAGAACATCGACAGGGCGGTGGGGCTACACCTTC.

The CDR3 nucleotides are TGTGCCAGCAAGGGACTAGCGGGAGGTTCGTCCTACGAGCAGTACTTC. It translates to CASKGLAGGSSYEQYF. This chain uses TRBV6-6 with TRBJ2-7; 15 bases are shared with TRBD2. Germline V gene lookup returns CDR1 MNHNY and CDR2 SVGAGI (reference sequence). Germline trimming cut 7 bases from V and 1 base from J; bases unmatched to any gene: 5. This CDR3 is built from 16 residues.

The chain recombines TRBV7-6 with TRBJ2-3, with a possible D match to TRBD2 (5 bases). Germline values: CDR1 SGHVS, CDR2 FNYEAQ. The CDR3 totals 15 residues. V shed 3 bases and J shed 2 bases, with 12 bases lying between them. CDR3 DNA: TGTGCCAGCAGCTTTAACACTAGAAACACAGATACGCAGTATTTT. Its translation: CASSFNTRNTDTQYF.

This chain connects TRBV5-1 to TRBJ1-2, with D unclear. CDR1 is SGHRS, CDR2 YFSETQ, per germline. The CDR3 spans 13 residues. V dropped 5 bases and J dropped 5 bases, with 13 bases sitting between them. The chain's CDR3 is CASRERAGYGYTF. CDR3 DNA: TGCGCCAGCAGAGAGAGGGCCGGGTATGGCTACACCTTC.

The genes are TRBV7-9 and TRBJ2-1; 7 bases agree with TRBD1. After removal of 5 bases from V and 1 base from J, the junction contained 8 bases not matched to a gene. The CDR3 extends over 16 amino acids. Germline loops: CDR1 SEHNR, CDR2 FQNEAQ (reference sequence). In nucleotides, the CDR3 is TGTGCCAGCAGCCTGGCTCCAGGGGGATCCTACAATGAGCAGTTCTTC. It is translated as CASSLAPGGSYNEQFF. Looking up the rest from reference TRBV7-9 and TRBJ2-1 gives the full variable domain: DTGVSQNPRHKITKRGQNVTFRCDPISEHNRLYWYRQTLGQGPEFLTYFQNEAQLEKSRLLSDRFSAERPKGSFSTLEIQRTEQGDSAMYLCASSLAPGGSYNEQFFGPGTRLTVL.

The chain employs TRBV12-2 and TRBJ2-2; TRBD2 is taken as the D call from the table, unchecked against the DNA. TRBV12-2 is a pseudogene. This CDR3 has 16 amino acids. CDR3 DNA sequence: TGTGCAAGTCGCTTGCTAGCGGAGTCGTACACCGGGGAGCTGTTTTTT. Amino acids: CASRLLAESYTGELFF.

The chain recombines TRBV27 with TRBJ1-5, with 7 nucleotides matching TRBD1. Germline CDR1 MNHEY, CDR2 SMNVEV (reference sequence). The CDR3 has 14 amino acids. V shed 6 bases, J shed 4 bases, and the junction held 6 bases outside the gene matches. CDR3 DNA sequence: TGTGCCAGCAGACTAACACAGGGGAATCAGCCCCAGCATTTT. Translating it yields CASRLTQGNQPQHF.

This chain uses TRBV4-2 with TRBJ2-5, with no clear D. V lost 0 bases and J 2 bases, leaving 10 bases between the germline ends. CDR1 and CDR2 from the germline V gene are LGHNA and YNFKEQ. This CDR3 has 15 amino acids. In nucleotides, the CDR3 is TGTGCCAGCAGCCAAGAGAGAACTAAACAAGAGACCCAGTACTTC. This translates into CASSQERTKQETQYF.

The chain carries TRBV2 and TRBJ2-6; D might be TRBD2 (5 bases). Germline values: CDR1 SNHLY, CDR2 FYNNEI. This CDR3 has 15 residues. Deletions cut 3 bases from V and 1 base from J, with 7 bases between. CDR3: CASSDRLSGANVLTF. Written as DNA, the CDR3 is TGTGCCAGCAGTGATCGACTATCTGGGGCCAACGTCCTGACTTTC. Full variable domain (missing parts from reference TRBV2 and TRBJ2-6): EPEVTQTPSHQVTQMGQEVILRCVPISNHLYFYWYRQILGQKVEFLVSFYNNEISEKSEIFDDQFSVERPDGSNFTLKIRSTKLEDSAMYFCASSDRLSGANVLTFGAGSRLTVL.

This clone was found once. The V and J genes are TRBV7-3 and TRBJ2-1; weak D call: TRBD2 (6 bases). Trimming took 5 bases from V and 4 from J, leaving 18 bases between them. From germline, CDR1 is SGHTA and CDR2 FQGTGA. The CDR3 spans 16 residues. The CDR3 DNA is TGTGCCAGCAGCCCCAGCGGGTGGGAGATTTACAATGAGCAGTTCTTC. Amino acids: CASSPSGWEIYNEQFF.

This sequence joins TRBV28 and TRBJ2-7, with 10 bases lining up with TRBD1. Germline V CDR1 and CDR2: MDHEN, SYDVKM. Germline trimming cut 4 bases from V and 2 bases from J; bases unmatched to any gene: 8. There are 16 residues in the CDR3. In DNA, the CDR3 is TGTGCCAGCAGTTCCCCAGGACAGGGGGTCGCCTACGAGCAGTACTTC. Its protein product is CASSSPGQGVAYEQYF.

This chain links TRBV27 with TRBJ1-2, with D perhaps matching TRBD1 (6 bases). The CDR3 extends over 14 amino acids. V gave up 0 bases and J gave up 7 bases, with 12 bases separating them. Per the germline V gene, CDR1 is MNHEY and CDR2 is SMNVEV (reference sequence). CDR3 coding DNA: TGTGCCAGCAGTTTATCTCGACAGGCCTCTGGCTACACCTTC. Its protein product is CASSLSRQASGYTF.

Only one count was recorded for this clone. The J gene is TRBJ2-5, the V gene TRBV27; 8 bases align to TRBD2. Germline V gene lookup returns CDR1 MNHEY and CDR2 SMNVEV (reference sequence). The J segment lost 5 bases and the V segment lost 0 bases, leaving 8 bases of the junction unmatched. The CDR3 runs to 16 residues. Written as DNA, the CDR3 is TGTGCCAGCAGTTTATCGGTGCGGGGGGCATGGGAGACCCAGTACTTC. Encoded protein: CASSLSVRGAWETQYF.

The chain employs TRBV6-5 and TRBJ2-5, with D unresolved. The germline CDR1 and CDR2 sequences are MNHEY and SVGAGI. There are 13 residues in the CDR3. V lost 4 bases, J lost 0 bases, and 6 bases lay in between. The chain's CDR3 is CASSSPNQETQYF. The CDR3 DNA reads TGTGCCAGCAGTTCGCCTAACCAAGAGACCCAGTACTTC.

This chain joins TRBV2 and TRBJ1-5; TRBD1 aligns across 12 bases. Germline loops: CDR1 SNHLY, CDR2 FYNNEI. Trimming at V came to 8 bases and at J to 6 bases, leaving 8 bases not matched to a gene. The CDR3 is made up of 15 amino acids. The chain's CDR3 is CASGRDRGPSQPQHF. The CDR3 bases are TGTGCCAGCGGGCGGGACAGGGGGCCTAGTCAGCCCCAGCATTTT.

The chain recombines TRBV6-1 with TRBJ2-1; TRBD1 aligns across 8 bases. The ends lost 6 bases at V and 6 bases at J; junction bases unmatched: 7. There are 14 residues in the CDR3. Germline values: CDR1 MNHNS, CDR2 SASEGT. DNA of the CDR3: TGTGCCAGCAGAACAGGACAGGGCGGCAATGAGCAGTTCTTC. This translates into CASRTGQGGNEQFF.

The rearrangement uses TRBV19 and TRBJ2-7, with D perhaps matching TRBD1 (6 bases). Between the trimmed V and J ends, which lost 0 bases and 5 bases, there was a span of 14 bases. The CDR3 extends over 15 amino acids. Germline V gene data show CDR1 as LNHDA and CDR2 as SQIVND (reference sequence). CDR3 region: CASSIEETGGHEQYF. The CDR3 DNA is TGTGCCAGTAGTATAGAGGAGACAGGAGGACACGAGCAGTACTTC.

CDR3 bases: TGTGCCAGCAGCCGGGGACTAGCGGATTACAATGAGCAGTTCTTC. It codes for CASSRGLADYNEQFF. The chain carries TRBV7-2 and TRBJ2-1; 11 bases line up with TRBD2. The germline V gene encodes CDR1 SGHTA and CDR2 FQGNSA. V gave up 5 bases and J gave up 4 bases; unmatched junction bases: 4. This CDR3 is 15 amino acids long.

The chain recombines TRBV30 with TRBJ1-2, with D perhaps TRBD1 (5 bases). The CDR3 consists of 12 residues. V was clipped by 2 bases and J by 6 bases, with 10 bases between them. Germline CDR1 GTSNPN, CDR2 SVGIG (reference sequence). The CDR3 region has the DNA TGTGCCTGGAGTACTGGAGGGGATGGCTACACCTTC. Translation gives CAWSTGGDGYTF.

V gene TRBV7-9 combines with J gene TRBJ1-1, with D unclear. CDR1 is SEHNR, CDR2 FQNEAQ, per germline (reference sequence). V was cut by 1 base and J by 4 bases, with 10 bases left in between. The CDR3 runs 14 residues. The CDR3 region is CASSLESVFTEAFF. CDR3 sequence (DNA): TGTGCCAGCAGCTTAGAATCGGTATTCACTGAAGCTTTCTTT.

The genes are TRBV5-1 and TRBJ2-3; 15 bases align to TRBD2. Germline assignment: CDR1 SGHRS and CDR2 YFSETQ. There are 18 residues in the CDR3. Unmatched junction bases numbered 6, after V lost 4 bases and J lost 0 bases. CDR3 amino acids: CASSIGTSGGLSTDTQYF. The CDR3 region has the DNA TGCGCCAGCAGCATTGGGACTAGCGGGGGGCTGAGCACAGATACGCAGTATTTT. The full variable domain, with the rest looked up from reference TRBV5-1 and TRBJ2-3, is KAGVTQTPRYLIKTRGQQVTLSCSPISGHRSVSWYQQTPGQGLQFLFEYFSETQRNKGNFPGRFSGRQFSNSRSEMNVSTLELGDSALYLCASSIGTSGGLSTDTQYFGPGTRLTVL.

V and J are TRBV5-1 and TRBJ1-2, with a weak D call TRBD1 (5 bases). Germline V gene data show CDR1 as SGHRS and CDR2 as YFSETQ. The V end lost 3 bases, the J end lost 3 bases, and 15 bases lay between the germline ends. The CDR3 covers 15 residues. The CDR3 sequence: CASSSDPTGDYGYTF. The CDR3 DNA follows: TGCGCCAGCAGCTCCGACCCGACGGGGGACTATGGCTACACCTTC.

CDR3 in amino acids: CASSVDVGVANYGYTF. For the CDR3, the DNA is TGTGCCAGCAGCGTAGACGTGGGAGTCGCTAACTATGGCTACACCTTC. The chain employs TRBV9 and TRBJ1-2; D not certain. The V end was cut by 0 bases, the J end by 0 bases, with 12 bases between. The length of the CDR3 is 16 residues. Germline CDR1 is SGDLS and CDR2 is YYNGEE.

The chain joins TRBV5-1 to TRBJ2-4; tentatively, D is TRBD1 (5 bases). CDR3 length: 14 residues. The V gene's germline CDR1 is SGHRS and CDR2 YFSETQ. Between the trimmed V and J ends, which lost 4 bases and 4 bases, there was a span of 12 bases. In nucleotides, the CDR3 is TGCGCCAGCAGCCAGACAGAGTTAAAAAACATTCAGTACTTC. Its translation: CASSQTELKNIQYF.

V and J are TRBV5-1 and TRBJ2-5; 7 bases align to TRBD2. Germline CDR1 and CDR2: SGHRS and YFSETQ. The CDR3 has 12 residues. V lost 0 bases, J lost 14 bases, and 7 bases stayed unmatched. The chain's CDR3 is CASSLVGGSTYF. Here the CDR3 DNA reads TGCGCCAGCAGCTTGGTTGGCGGGAGCACATACTTC.